This TCR beta chain is from a study of blood T cells in healthy people across ages. Researchers isolated at least 6.5 million PBMCs per sample. There are a few counts of this clonotype. Its antigen is not known. Study-wide results and limits: Both naive CD4+ cell counts and diversity were greater in long-lived donors than in aged donors. Donor CMV infection status was unknown, possibly confounding age-related changes in expanded clonotypes.

Alongside a J-beta primer mix, a sample-barcoded 5' primer served in a second PCR lasting roughly 6 to 11 cycles. Each CDR3 protein is one row after TCRdb ran MiXCR on the 5' RACE reads. Of just under 550,000 distinct CDR3 sequences in the sample, more than 20% were seen once. Germline V CDR1 and CDR2: MNHNY, SVGAGI (reference sequence). V lost 6 bases, J lost 1 base, and 11 bases stayed unmatched. This CDR3 contains 16 residues. The sample was also reused in another study, on T cells of mothers and their children.

Sample: blood. The clonotype was recovered from a boy younger than 18 in good health. This sequence joins TRBV6-6 and TRBJ1-1, with 7 bases matching TRBD1. The CDR3 sequence is CASSFPLGTANTEAFF. The CDR3 DNA follows: TGTGCCAGCAGCTTCCCTCTCGGGACAGCGAACACTGAAGCTTTCTTT.